What follows is one TCR beta chain and its context. At the DNA level, this CDR3 is encoded by other sequences in the same sample as well. Authors' analysis steps: Estimation of nucleated cell counts was performed using reference gene primer amplification. The repertoire was sequenced with immunoSEQ multiplex PCR; TCRdb's copy has only in-frame clones and lacks some. V and J calls and clone size are copied from that table; D and trimming were computed from the DNA. The sample has a few hundred thousand clones; about 91% are singletons. Germline values: CDR1 SQVTM, CDR2 ANQGSEA. The CDR3 consists of 13 residues. Trimming left V 2 bases short and J 2 bases short, with 9 bases between. Participants' reported clinical history set cohort assignment. This specimen comes from a study of blood T cell repertoires in COVID-19. About the study: PBMCs, B-cell-depleted T cells, or T cells provided the cDNA or gDNA that made up the material.

The receptor comes from a middle-aged woman with acute COVID-19. This sequence joins TRBV29-1 and TRBJ1-1; TRBD1 is a possible D gene (5 bases). The source material was PBMCs or T cells enriched from blood (not recorded which). For the CDR3, the DNA is TGCAGCGTTGAAAAAGGACAAAACACTGAAGCTTTCTTT. Its translation is CSVEKGQNTEAFF.